The clone carrying this T cell receptor (beta chain) occurred a few times. The data were obtained in a study of regulatory T cells in long-lasting Graves disease. As for time point: newly diagnosed GD, antithyroid drugs for less than 3 months. Following extraction of RNA from PBMCs, that RNA was used to make the TCR library. TCR beta libraries were built with iRepertoire HTBI primers and Arm-PCR of CDR3 regions. A single record per CDR3 protein comes from TCRdb applying MiXCR to the multiplex PCR reads. This sample has hundreds of thousands of distinct CDR3 sequences, with around 16% found just once. Trimming shortened V by 3 bases and J by 0 bases, and 8 bases separated the two germline ends. This CDR3 spans 13 amino acids. Per germline, CDR1 DFQATT and CDR2 SNEGSKA (reference sequence). Another study also made use of these data, one on T cells in Graves' hyperthyroidism and ophthalmopathy. That paper notes: The hyperthyroidism patients had all been newly diagnosed, and their disease duration was under 2 months. Their ages ranged from 18 to 65 years.

The receptor was isolated from a woman aged 35-65 years with Graves disease. The chain has TRBV20-1 and TRBJ1-1, with a weak D call TRBD1 (5 bases). The material was peripheral blood mononuclear cells (PBMCs), obtained at new diagnosis, from a patient treated with antithyroid drugs. CDR3 amino acids: CSASKGLNTEAFF. CDR3 coding DNA: TGCAGTGCTAGTAAGGGACTGAACACTGAAGCTTTCTTT.